This T cell receptor beta chain appears in the sequencing data of a study of prognosis after radiotherapy for stage I lung cancer. This clonotype occurred many times. Antigen: not known. The study's findings and limits: Patients who went on to get distant metastases had lower Shannon entropy after stereotactic body radiation therapy. With medians of 10,088 versus 6,861, unique TCR clone counts fell after stereotactic body radiation therapy.

V was clipped by 2 bases and J by 4 bases, with 18 bases between them. Germline V lookup: CDR1 SGHRS, CDR2 YFSETQ. The CDR3 runs 16 residues. Two-round multiplex PCR on genomic DNA was the method by which TCR beta CDR3 was amplified. Used in first-round PCR were primers specific to each TRBV and TRBJ gene. TCRdb independently ran MiXCR on the multiplex PCR reads; one entry per CDR3 protein. This table holds around 59,000 distinct CDR3 sequences, about 30% found once. Investigators drew roughly 6 milliliters of peripheral blood at each of two time points. The V and J genes are TRBV5-1 and TRBJ2-5, with unresolved D. The sequence was collected from a donor over 45 with non-small cell lung cancer. The specimen was PBMCs, collected before or after stereotactic body radiation therapy (not recorded which). CDR3: CASSFQSARGRETQYF. CDR3 bases: TGCGCCAGCAGCTTTCAATCTGCTAGAGGTCGAGAGACCCAGTACTTC. Complete variable domain (other parts from reference TRBV5-1 and TRBJ2-5): KAGVTQTPRYLIKTRGQQVTLSCSPISGHRSVSWYQQTPGQGLQFLFEYFSETQRNKGNFPGRFSGRQFSNSRSEMNVSTLELGDSALYLCASSFQSARGRETQYFGPGTRLLVL.